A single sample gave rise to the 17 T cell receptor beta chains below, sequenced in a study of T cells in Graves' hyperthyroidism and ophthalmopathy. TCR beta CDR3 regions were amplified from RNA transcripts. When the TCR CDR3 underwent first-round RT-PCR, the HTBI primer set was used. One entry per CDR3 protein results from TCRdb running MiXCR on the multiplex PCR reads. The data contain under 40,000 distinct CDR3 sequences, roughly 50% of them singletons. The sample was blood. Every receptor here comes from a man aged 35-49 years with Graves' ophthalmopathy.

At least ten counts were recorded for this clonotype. The CDR3 bases are TGCGCCAGCAGCTTAAGTGCCTACAATGAGCAGTTCTTC. Translating gives CASSLSAYNEQFF. The J gene is TRBJ2-1, the V gene TRBV5-1, with D uncertain. The CDR3 spans 13 residues. V was pared by 2 bases and J by 2 bases, with 5 bases between. Germline assignment: CDR1 SGHRS and CDR2 YFSETQ.

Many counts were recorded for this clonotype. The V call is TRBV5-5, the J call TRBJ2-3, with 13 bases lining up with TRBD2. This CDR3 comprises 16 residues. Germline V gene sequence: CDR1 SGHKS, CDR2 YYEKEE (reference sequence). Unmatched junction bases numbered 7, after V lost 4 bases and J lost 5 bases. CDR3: CASSIGLAGDIDTQYF. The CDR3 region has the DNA TGTGCCAGCAGCATTGGACTAGCGGGAGATATAGATACGCAGTATTTT.

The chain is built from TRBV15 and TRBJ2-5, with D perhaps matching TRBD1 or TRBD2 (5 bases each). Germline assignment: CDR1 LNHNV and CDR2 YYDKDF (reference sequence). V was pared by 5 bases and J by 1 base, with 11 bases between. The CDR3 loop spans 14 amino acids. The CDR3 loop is CATSGTGAQETQYF. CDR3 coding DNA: TGTGCCACCAGCGGGACCGGGGCCCAAGAGACCCAGTACTTC.

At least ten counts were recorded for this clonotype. CDR3 residues: CSASPRALYEQYF. The CDR3 nucleotides are TGCAGTGCTAGCCCCCGGGCCCTCTACGAGCAGTACTTC. The chain links TRBV20-1 to TRBJ2-7; D is unclear. The germline CDR1 and CDR2 sequences are DFQATT and SNEGSKA (reference sequence). The CDR3 has 13 residues. V lost 3 bases, J lost 3 bases, and 12 bases lay in between.

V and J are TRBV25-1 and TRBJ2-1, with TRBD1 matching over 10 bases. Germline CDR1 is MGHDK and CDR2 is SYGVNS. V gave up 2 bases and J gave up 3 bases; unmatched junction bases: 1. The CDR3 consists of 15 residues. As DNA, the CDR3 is TGTGCCAGCAGTGAAGGGGACAGGGGCTACAATGAGCAGTTCTTC. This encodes CASSEGDRGYNEQFF.

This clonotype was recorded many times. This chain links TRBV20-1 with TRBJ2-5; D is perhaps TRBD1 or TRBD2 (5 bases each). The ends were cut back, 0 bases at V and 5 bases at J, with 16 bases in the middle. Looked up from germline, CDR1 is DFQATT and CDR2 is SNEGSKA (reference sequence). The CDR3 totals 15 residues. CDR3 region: CSARDWGNPQETQYF. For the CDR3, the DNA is TGCAGTGCTAGAGATTGGGGGAACCCTCAGGAGACCCAGTACTTC.

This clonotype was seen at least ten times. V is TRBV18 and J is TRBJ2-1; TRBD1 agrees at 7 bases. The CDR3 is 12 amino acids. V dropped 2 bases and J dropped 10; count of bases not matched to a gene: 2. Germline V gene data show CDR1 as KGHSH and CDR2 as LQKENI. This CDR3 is CASSPDRDEQFF. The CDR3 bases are TGTGCCAGCTCACCAGACAGGGACGAGCAGTTCTTC. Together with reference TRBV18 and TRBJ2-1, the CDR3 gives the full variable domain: NAGVMQNPRHLVRRRGQEARLRCSPMKGHSHVYWYRQLPEEGLKFMVYLQKENIIDESGMPKERFSAEFPKEGPSILRIQQVVRGDSAAYFCASSPDRDEQFFGPGTRLTVL.

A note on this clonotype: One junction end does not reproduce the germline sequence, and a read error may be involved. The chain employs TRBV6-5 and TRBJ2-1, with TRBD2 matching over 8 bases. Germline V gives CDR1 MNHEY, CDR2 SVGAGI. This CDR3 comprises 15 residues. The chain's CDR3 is CASSPSGWGYNELFF. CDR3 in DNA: TGTGCCAGCAGCCCTAGCGGGTGGGGCTACAATGAGCTGTTCTTC.

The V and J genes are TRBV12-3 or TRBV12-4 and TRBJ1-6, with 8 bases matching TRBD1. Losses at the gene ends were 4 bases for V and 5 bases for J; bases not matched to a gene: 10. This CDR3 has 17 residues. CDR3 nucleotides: TGTGCCAGCAGTTCAGCAGCTGGACAGGGCGATAATTCACCCCTCCACTTT. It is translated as CASSSAAGQGDNSPLHF.

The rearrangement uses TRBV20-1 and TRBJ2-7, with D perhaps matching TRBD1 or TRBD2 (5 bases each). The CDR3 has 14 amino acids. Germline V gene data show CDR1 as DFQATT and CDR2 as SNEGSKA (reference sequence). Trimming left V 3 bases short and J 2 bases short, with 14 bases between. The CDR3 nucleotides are TGCAGTGCTAGGGCCGGGACGGAAACCTACGAGCAGTACTTC. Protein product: CSARAGTETYEQYF.

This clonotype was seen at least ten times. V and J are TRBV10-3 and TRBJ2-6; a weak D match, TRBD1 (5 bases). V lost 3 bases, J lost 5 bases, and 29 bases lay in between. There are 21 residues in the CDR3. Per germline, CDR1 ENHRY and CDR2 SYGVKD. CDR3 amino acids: CAISDTRQNPNEVVRANVLTF. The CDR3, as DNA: TGTGCCATCAGTGACACCCGACAGAATCCCAACGAGGTGGTCCGGGCCAACGTCCTGACTTTC.

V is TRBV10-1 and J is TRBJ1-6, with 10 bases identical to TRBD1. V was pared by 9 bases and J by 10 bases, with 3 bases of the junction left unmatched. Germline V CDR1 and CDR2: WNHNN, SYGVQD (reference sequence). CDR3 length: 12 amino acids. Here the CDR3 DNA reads TGCGCCAGGGACAGGGGGAGGTCACCCCTCCACTTT. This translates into CARDRGRSPLHF.

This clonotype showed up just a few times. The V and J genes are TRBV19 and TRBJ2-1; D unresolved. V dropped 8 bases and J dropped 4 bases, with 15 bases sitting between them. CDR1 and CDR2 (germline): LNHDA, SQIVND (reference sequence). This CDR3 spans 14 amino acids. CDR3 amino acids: CASYGSEGYNEQFF. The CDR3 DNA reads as TGTGCCAGTTATGGCAGTGAAGGTTACAATGAGCAGTTCTTC. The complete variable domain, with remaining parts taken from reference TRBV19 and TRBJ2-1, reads DGGITQSPKYLFRKEGQNVTLSCEQNLNHDAMYWYRQDPGQGLRLIYYSQIVNDFQKGDIAEGYSVSREKKESFPLTVTSAQKNPTAFYLCASYGSEGYNEQFFGPGTRLTVL.

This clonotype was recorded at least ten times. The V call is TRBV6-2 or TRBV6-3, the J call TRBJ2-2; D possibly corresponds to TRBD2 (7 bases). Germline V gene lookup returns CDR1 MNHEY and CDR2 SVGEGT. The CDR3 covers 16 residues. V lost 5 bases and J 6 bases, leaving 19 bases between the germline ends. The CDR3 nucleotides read TGTGCCAGCAGTCCCAGGGGATTGACTAGCCCCGGGGAGCTGTTTTTT. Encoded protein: CASSPRGLTSPGELFF.

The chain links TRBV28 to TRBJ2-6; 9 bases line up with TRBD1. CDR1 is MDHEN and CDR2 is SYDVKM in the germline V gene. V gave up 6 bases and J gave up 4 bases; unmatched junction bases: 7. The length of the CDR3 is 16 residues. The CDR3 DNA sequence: TGTGCCAGCAGCTCAGGACAGGGGTCCGGGGCCAACGTCCTGACTTTC. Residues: CASSSGQGSGANVLTF.

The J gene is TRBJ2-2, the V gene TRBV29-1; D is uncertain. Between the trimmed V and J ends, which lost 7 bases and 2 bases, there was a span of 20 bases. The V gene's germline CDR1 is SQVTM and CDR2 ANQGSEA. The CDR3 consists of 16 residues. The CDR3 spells CSAYWVGRQNTGELFF. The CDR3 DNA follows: TGCAGCGCCTATTGGGTAGGCAGGCAAAACACCGGGGAGCTGTTTTTT.

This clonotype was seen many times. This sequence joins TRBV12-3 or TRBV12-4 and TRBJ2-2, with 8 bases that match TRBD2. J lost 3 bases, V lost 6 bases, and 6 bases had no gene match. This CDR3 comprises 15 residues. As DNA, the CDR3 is TGTGCCAGCAGCCTTACTAGCGGCTACACCGGGGAGCTGTTTTTT. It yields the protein CASSLTSGYTGELFF.